This TCR beta chain was identified in a study of human T cells and chemical hapten exposure. General study results and limits: As patch test score rose, PT1 expanded TCR counts tended to rise as well.

TCRdb processed the RACE reads anew with MiXCR; each CDR3 protein has one entry. The data hold about 98,000 distinct CDR3 sequences, with 9.5% to 14% observed a single time. The time point here: pre-sensitization, week 0. Specified treatment: therapeutic diphenylcyclopropenone sensitization with weekly scalp DPC. The study enrolled 18 to 70-year-old alopecia patients suitable for DPC. Germline V CDR1 and CDR2: SGHRS, YFSETQ. The length of the CDR3 is 15 residues. V gave up 5 bases and J gave up 7 bases, with 19 bases separating them. This clonotype has ten or more counts. Its antigen is unidentified. The clonotype originates from a woman aged 55-70 years with alopecia areata. Some clones in this sample may be carry-over from other donors' samples. The input for sequencing was whole blood, taken in connection with sensitization to the hapten diphenylcyclopropenone (DPC). The chain couples TRBV5-1 to TRBJ1-5; the D gene is possibly TRBD1 (5 bases). The CDR3 DNA sequence: TGCGCCAGCAGTCCTGGCGTGGCGGGGGGACAGCCCCAGCATTTT. It specifies CASSPGVAGGQPQHF.